This TCR beta chain was sequenced during a study of blood T cell repertoires in COVID-19. The repertoire was sequenced with immunoSEQ multiplex PCR; TCRdb's copy has only in-frame clones and lacks some. The table records tens of thousands of clones, roughly 83% of them present only once. Germline V gives CDR1 MNHEY, CDR2 SVGAGI. The V end was cut by 7 bases, the J end by 5 bases, with 14 bases between. There are 13 residues in the CDR3. This chain connects TRBV6-5 to TRBJ2-5; D might be TRBD1 (7 bases). The TCR sequence derives from a man at least 80 years old with active COVID-19. Source material: peripheral blood. CDR3 sequence: CASTSRGAETQYF. The DNA of the CDR3 is TGTGCCAGCACGAGCAGGGGGGCGGAGACCCAGTACTTC.